Below, one T cell receptor (beta chain) is given with its context. As yet, its antigen is unknown. Germline assignment: CDR1 SGHRS and CDR2 YFSETQ. The length of the CDR3 is 14 residues. V lost 4 bases to trimming and J lost 5 bases; unmatched junction nucleotides: 7. This record belongs to a study of beta chain features in type 1 diabetes. Turning to the study itself: Regarding age, gender and cell yields, patients proved similar to healthy donors. Sorted cells from all samples, numbering approximately 100 million, were examined. Notes on the study in general: TCRB CDR3 length was moderately but significantly reduced in all four CD4+ subsets of Type 1 diabetes patients.

The study reverse transcribed the entire isolated RNA, so it sequenced expressed TCRB transcripts. An average of approximately 3.4 million reads was obtained for naive, central memory and regulatory T cell samples. TCRdb's copy holds only in-frame clones and misses some; the assay was immunoSEQ multiplex PCR. In the table there are approximately 160,000 clones, about a tenth of which are singletons. Sorting based on CD45RO/CCR7/CD25/CD127/CD95/CD27 separated CD4+ naive, central memory, regulatory and stem cell-like memory cells. The sample taken for sequencing was central memory CD4+ T cells from blood. This clonotype originated in a man aged 25 to 45 with type 1 diabetes. This chain joins TRBV5-1 and TRBJ1-1, with TRBD1 identical over 8 bases. The CDR3 sequence is CASSGQGYSTEAFF. The CDR3 DNA sequence: TGCGCCAGCAGCGGACAGGGATATAGTACTGAAGCTTTCTTT.